Below are 27 T cell receptor beta chains sequenced from a single sample in a study of blood T cell repertoires in COVID-19. The data were produced by immunoSEQ multiplex PCR, yet TCRdb's version contains in-frame clones alone and is incomplete. Counted here are 250,000 to 350,000 clones, about 90% occurring once; the ten biggest clones make up around 4.3%. The source material was PBMCs or T cells enriched from blood (not recorded which). The origin of the receptors is a woman between 18 and 29 years old with acute COVID-19.

The V gene is TRBV27, the J gene TRBJ2-1; D possibly corresponds to TRBD1 (5 bases). The CDR3 spans 15 residues. Trimming removed 6 bases from V and 4 bases from J, with 16 bases in between. Germline V CDR1 and CDR2: MNHEY, SMNVEV (reference sequence). The DNA of the CDR3 is TGTGCCAGCAGAATCAATAGACAGCTATACAATGAGCAGTTCTTC. Residues: CASRINRQLYNEQFF.

The rearrangement uses TRBV18 and TRBJ1-2, with D possibly being TRBD1 (6 bases). The germline gives CDR1 KGHSH, CDR2 LQKENI. Trimming shortened V by 3 bases and J by 8 bases, and 16 bases separated the two germline ends. The CDR3 contains 14 residues. The CDR3 DNA reads as TGTGCCAGCTCACCCCTCGGGGGGCGGGAAGGCTACACCTTC. As protein: CASSPLGGREGYTF.

The chain carries TRBV7-3 and TRBJ2-1, with a weak D call TRBD2 (6 bases). Germline V CDR1 and CDR2: SGHTA, FQGTGA. The germline V and J ends were trimmed by 5 bases and 8 bases, with 19 bases remaining between them. CDR3 length: 15 residues. The CDR3 is CASSPVPGLQHEQFF. CDR3 bases: TGTGCCAGCAGCCCAGTGCCGGGACTGCAACATGAGCAGTTCTTC.

The genes are TRBV14 and TRBJ2-1; TRBD2 matches at 10 bases. V was pared by 6 bases and J by 7 bases, with 9 bases of the junction left unmatched. CDR3 size: 15 residues. The germline V gene encodes CDR1 SGHDN and CDR2 FVKESK. The CDR3 protein is CASRTGTSVTNEQFF. The CDR3 DNA is TGTGCCAGCAGGACCGGGACTAGCGTAACTAATGAGCAGTTCTTC.

V gene TRBV24-1 combines with J gene TRBJ2-3, with 8 nucleotides matching TRBD2. The CDR3 is 14 residues long. Trimming cost V 9 bases and J 1 base; bases outside gene matches: 5. CDR1 is KGHDR, CDR2 SFDVKD, per germline. CDR3 loop: CATEREKGTDTQYF. CDR3 coding DNA: TGTGCCACCGAGCGGGAGAAGGGCACAGATACGCAGTATTTT.

The V gene is TRBV4-2, the J gene TRBJ1-2; 8 nucleotides align to TRBD1. The trim removed 4 bases at V and 2 bases at J, leaving 12 bases unmatched. The CDR3 is made up of 17 amino acids. Germline V gene lookup returns CDR1 LGHNA and CDR2 YNFKEQ. CDR3 DNA sequence: TGTGCCAGCAGCCCCCTCAGGGGGGGACAGGACAACTATGGCTACACCTTC. Translated: CASSPLRGGQDNYGYTF.

The chain couples TRBV21-1 to TRBJ2-7; the table's D call, TRBD1, has no DNA check behind it. TRBV21-1 is annotated as a pseudogene. This CDR3 is built from 15 residues. In DNA, the CDR3 is TGTGCCAGCAGCAAATCCTGGACAGGGCCCTACGAGCAGTACTTC. Protein product: CASSKSWTGPYEQYF.

The J gene is TRBJ1-2, the V gene TRBV6-5; possible D gene TRBD1, 6 bases. This CDR3 is built from 13 residues. Germline assignment: CDR1 MNHEY and CDR2 SVGAGI. V was shortened by 4 bases and J by 3 bases, with 9 bases between the two germline ends. CDR3 nucleotides: TGTGCCAGCAGTTTACAGGGTTACTATGGCTACACCTTC. It specifies CASSLQGYYGYTF.

Comment on this clone: Other DNA sequences in the same sample also yield this CDR3. The gene calls are TRBV28 and TRBJ2-3; D not certain. Trimming took 3 bases from V and 1 from J, leaving 5 bases between them. This CDR3 is built from 13 residues. CDR1 is MDHEN and CDR2 is SYDVKM in the germline V gene. CDR3 sequence reads: CASSLQGTDTQYF. CDR3 in DNA: TGTGCCAGCAGTTTGCAGGGCACAGATACGCAGTATTTT.

V usage is TRBV18 and J usage is TRBJ1-4; 12 bases fit TRBD1. This CDR3 comprises 19 residues. V was pared by 3 bases and J by 0 bases, with 8 bases of the junction left unmatched. Germline V gene data show CDR1 as KGHSH and CDR2 as LQKENI. The CDR3 reads CASSPITGQGASTNEKLFF. DNA of the CDR3: TGTGCCAGCTCACCGATTACGGGACAGGGGGCTTCAACTAATGAAAAACTGTTTTTT.

The chain carries TRBV27 and TRBJ2-1; 7 nucleotides line up with TRBD1. The germline V gene has CDR1 MNHEY and CDR2 SMNVEV (reference sequence). This CDR3 has 15 amino acids. V dropped 4 bases and J dropped 1; count of bases not matched to a gene: 4. The CDR3 DNA follows: TGTGCCAGCAGTTCACGACAGGGATCCTACAATGAGCAGTTCTTC. This gives the protein CASSSRQGSYNEQFF.

V gene TRBV2 combines with J gene TRBJ2-5; a weak D match, TRBD2 (6 bases). Trimming removed 5 bases from V and 3 bases from J, with 10 bases in between. CDR3 length equals 13 residues. Per the germline V gene, CDR1 is SNHLY and CDR2 is FYNNEI. The DNA for the CDR3 is TGTGCCAGCAGTACGGACTACGAAGAGACCCAGTACTTC. As protein: CASSTDYEETQYF.

The chain recombines TRBV13 with TRBJ2-7, with a possible D match to TRBD2 (5 bases). CDR1 and CDR2 (germline): PRHDT, FYEKMQ (reference sequence). V shed 5 bases and J shed 5 bases, with 25 bases lying between them. The CDR3 is made up of 17 amino acids. The CDR3 DNA reads TGTGCCAGCAGCCTCCTATCGGCGGGTGCCGGGCCTAACGAGCAGTACTTC. Translating it yields CASSLLSAGAGPNEQYF.

The chain has TRBV28 and TRBJ1-6; D unresolved. CDR1 and CDR2 (germline): MDHEN, SYDVKM. This CDR3 spans 17 amino acids. The V and J ends lost 0 bases and 0 bases respectively, with 9 bases between them. Written as DNA, the CDR3 is TGTGCCAGCAGTTTATGGAGGCTGAGCTCCTATAATTCACCCCTCCACTTT. Amino acids: CASSLWRLSSYNSPLHF.

The chain uses TRBV5-4 and TRBJ1-5; 7 bases agree with TRBD1. CDR3 length equals 13 residues. Germline loops: CDR1 SGHNT, CDR2 YYREEE (reference sequence). Trimming removed 3 bases from V and 4 bases from J; junction bases left unmatched: 1. The CDR3 bases are TGTGCCAGCAGCTGGGACAGAAATCAGCCCCAGCATTTT. This translates into CASSWDRNQPQHF.

V and J are TRBV28 and TRBJ2-1, with 9 nucleotides matching TRBD1. V shed 3 bases, J shed 5 bases, and the junction held 5 bases outside the gene matches. Germline V CDR1 and CDR2: MDHEN, SYDVKM. This CDR3 spans 15 amino acids. CDR3 protein: CASSLPGQGNNEQFF. CDR3 sequence (DNA): TGTGCCAGCAGTTTGCCGGGACAGGGAAACAATGAGCAGTTCTTC.

The V and J genes are TRBV7-2 and TRBJ2-7; TRBD2 is a possible D gene (5 bases). CDR1 is SGHTA and CDR2 is FQGNSA in the germline V gene. The length of the CDR3 is 15 residues. V lost 8 bases, J lost 7 bases, and 24 bases lay in between. CDR3 coding DNA: TGTGCCAGCGCATTCCAGGCCGGGTTTACGGGAGAGCAGTACTTC. This sequence encodes CASAFQAGFTGEQYF.

This clone was counted between two and nine times. The chain has TRBV28 and TRBJ1-5; no reliable D call. Germline lookup yields CDR1 MDHEN and CDR2 SYDVKM. This CDR3 spans 17 amino acids. Trimming shortened V by 5 bases and J by 0 bases, and 17 bases separated the two germline ends. CDR3: CASSRPPGRDSNQPQHF. CDR3 in DNA: TGTGCCAGCAGTCGACCCCCGGGGAGGGATAGCAATCAGCCCCAGCATTTT. The full variable domain, rest sourced from reference TRBV28 and TRBJ1-5, is DVKVTQSSRYLVKRTGEKVFLECVQDMDHENMFWYRQDPGLGLRLIYFSYDVKMKEKGDIPEGYSVSREKKERFSLILESASTNQTSMYLCASSRPPGRDSNQPQHFGDGTRLSIL.

V usage is TRBV3-1 (or the pseudogene TRBV3-2) and J usage is TRBJ2-1, with 7 bases that match TRBD2. V lost 4 bases and J lost 3; bases outside the gene matches: 9. CDR3 length: 16 residues. Looked up from germline, CDR1 is LGHDT and CDR2 is YNNKEL (reference sequence). Here the CDR3 DNA reads TGTGCCAGCAGCCTAGAACGGGAGGACCTCTACAATGAGCAGTTCTTC. This sequence encodes CASSLEREDLYNEQFF.

The chain has TRBV28 and TRBJ1-1, with 7 bases that match TRBD1. Trimming removed 3 bases from V and 1 base from J; junction bases left unmatched: 5. Looked up from germline, CDR1 is MDHEN and CDR2 is SYDVKM. The CDR3 loop spans 15 amino acids. The CDR3 loop is CASSLAGGTNTEAFF. As DNA, the CDR3 is TGTGCCAGCAGTTTGGCAGGGGGGACGAACACTGAAGCTTTCTTT.

The CDR3 is CASSIRDAGGYTF. The CDR3 DNA is TGTGCCAGCAGTATCCGGGACGCGGGGGGTTACACCTTC. The chain couples TRBV12-3 or TRBV12-4 to TRBJ1-2, with D maybe TRBD1 (5 bases). This CDR3 comprises 13 residues. Trimming stripped 5 bases from V and 11 bases from J, with 18 bases between.

The rearrangement uses TRBV9 and TRBJ2-6, with a weak D call TRBD1 (6 bases). The CDR3 is 17 amino acids. V lost 4 bases and J lost 5, with 19 bases in between. CDR1 and CDR2 (germline): SGDLS, YYNGEE. The CDR3 coding sequence is TGTGCCAGCAGCCTGGGACATTCCTTTTCTAGGGCCAACGTCCTGACTTTC. This sequence encodes CASSLGHSFSRANVLTF. The complete variable domain, with remaining parts taken from reference TRBV9 and TRBJ2-6, reads DSGVTQTPKHLITATGQRVTLRCSPRSGDLSVYWYQQSLDQGLQFLIQYYNGEERAKGNILERFSAQQFPDLHSELNLSSLELGDSALYFCASSLGHSFSRANVLTFGAGSRLTVL.

The CDR3 coding sequence is TGTGCTCTTAATGAAAAACTGTTTTTT. It yields the protein CALNEKLFF. This chain uses TRBV7-8 with TRBJ1-4; D unresolved. Germline CDR1 reads SGHVS; CDR2 reads FQNEAQ. The length of the CDR3 is 9 residues. Together with reference TRBV7-8 and TRBJ1-4, the CDR3 gives the full variable domain: GAGVSQSPRYKVAKRGQDVALRCDPISGHVSLFWYQQALGQGPEFLTYFQNEAQLDKSGLPSDRFFAERPEGSVSTLKIQRTQQEDSAVYLCALNEKLFFGSGTQLSVL.

The chain has TRBV27 and TRBJ1-1; 7 positions match TRBD1. Losses at the gene ends were 6 bases for V and 1 base for J; bases not matched to a gene: 11. In germline, CDR1 is MNHEY, CDR2 SMNVEV (reference sequence). The CDR3 is 16 amino acids. CDR3 amino acids: CASSSSDRVRNTEAFF. The CDR3 DNA follows: TGTGCCAGCAGCAGCTCTGACAGGGTGAGGAACACTGAAGCTTTCTTT.

V usage is TRBV28 and J usage is TRBJ2-7; 10 bases map to TRBD1. The CDR3 has 15 residues. Germline assignment: CDR1 MDHEN and CDR2 SYDVKM. Trimming at V came to 6 bases and at J to 3 bases, leaving 8 bases not matched to a gene. The CDR3 sequence: CASRLPGQGFYEQYF. The CDR3 coding sequence is TGTGCCAGCAGGTTACCGGGACAGGGGTTCTACGAGCAGTACTTC.

The chain is built from TRBV2 and TRBJ1-2; the D gene is possibly TRBD1 (6 bases). With 6 bases removed from V and 4 bases from J, the gap between germline ends came to 15 bases. There are 14 residues in the CDR3. Germline V gene sequence: CDR1 SNHLY, CDR2 FYNNEI. The CDR3 DNA reads as TGTGCCAGCAGCGCGTGGGGGGGCGGCTATGGCTACACCTTC. Translated: CASSAWGGGYGYTF.

The chain has TRBV4-1 and TRBJ2-4; possibly TRBD2 for D (5 bases). V was shortened by 1 base and J by 1 base, with 14 bases between the two germline ends. Per germline, CDR1 MGHRA and CDR2 YSYEKL. The CDR3 extends over 17 amino acids. In DNA form, the CDR3 reads TGCGCCAGCAGCCAAGCCCTATCTTGGGAGGCCAAAAACATTCAGTACTTC. Translating gives CASSQALSWEAKNIQYF.